What follows are 8 T cell receptor beta chains derived from one specimen sequenced in a study of blood T cells in healthy people across ages. A second PCR, run for 7 to 11 cycles, used a sample-barcoded 5' primer plus a J-beta primer mix. TCRdb used MiXCR to reprocess the 5' RACE reads, holding one entry per CDR3 protein. The sample lists about 1.5 million distinct CDR3 sequences; 42% were seen once. Input material: blood. The receptors were sampled from a woman aged 18-29 years in good health.

The chain links TRBV5-5 to TRBJ2-1; TRBD2 matches at 8 bases. V lost 2 bases and J lost 6; bases outside the gene matches: 7. Germline CDR1 SGHKS, CDR2 YYEKEE (reference sequence). The CDR3 spans 15 residues. The CDR3 DNA is TGTGCCAGCAGCTTAATTAGCGGGGACGTCAATGAGCAGTTCTTC. Its translation: CASSLISGDVNEQFF.

This clonotype was picked up a small number of times. The V gene is TRBV7-9, the J gene TRBJ2-1; 12 positions match TRBD2. With 4 bases clipped from V and 12 bases from J, the junction kept 4 bases outside the gene matches. This CDR3 has 13 residues. CDR1 and CDR2 (germline): SEHNR, FQNEAQ (reference sequence). CDR3: CASSSGLAGRQFF. In nucleotides, the CDR3 is TGTGCCAGCAGCTCAGGACTAGCGGGGAGGCAGTTCTTC.

The chain employs TRBV6-4 and TRBJ2-6; D gene uncertain. The CDR3 consists of 16 residues. Trimming shortened V by 0 bases and J by 2 bases, and 8 bases separated the two germline ends. Germline loops: CDR1 MRHNA, CDR2 SNTAGT. The CDR3 nucleotides are TGTGCCAGCAGTGACTCGGCTATGACTGGGGCCAACGTCCTGACTTTC. This gives the protein CASSDSAMTGANVLTF.

The chain links TRBV5-1 to TRBJ1-2; 8 nucleotides line up with TRBD1. The J segment lost 6 bases and the V segment lost 2 bases, leaving 6 bases of the junction unmatched. CDR3 size: 14 residues. Germline CDR1 reads SGHRS; CDR2 reads YFSETQ. DNA of the CDR3: TGCGCCAGCAGCTTTGGACAGGGTATGGATGGCTACACCTTC. Protein: CASSFGQGMDGYTF.

This clonotype was seen only a few times. This chain joins TRBV12-3 or TRBV12-4 and TRBJ2-6; D might be TRBD1 (6 bases). Trimming removed 8 bases at V and 2 bases at J, with 19 bases between. The CDR3 is 17 amino acids. The CDR3 DNA sequence: TGTGCCAGCGGATTACAGGGTTTACTTACTGGGGCCAACGTCCTGACTTTC. Its protein is CASGLQGLLTGANVLTF.

As DNA, the CDR3 is TGTGCCACCAATCCTGGACGGGGCGTCTATGGCTACACCTTC. Protein product: CATNPGRGVYGYTF. This chain connects TRBV6-5 to TRBJ1-2; tentative D call: TRBD1 (5 bases). Germline V gene lookup returns CDR1 MNHEY and CDR2 SVGAGI. V was cut by 10 bases and J by 4 bases, with 19 bases left in between. The CDR3 has 14 amino acids.

The chain has TRBV7-3 and TRBJ2-1, with TRBD2 as a possible D gene (6 bases). The CDR3 sequence is 14 residues long. Per the germline V gene, CDR1 is SGHTA and CDR2 is FQGTGA. V was cut by 6 bases and J by 4 bases, with 13 bases left in between. The CDR3 reads CASRGSGAYNEQFF. The CDR3 DNA is TGTGCCAGCAGAGGTAGCGGAGCTTACAATGAGCAGTTCTTC.

With respect to this clonotype: A much larger clone differs by one base, so this may be a read error. The chain recombines TRBV7-2 with TRBJ2-1; D gene uncertain. The CDR3 sequence is 13 residues long. In germline, CDR1 is SGHTA, CDR2 FQGNSA. DNA of the CDR3: TGTGGCAGCAATACCCCGCCCCACAATGAGCAGTTCTTC. Protein sequence: CGSNTPPHNEQFF. Filled out from reference TRBV7-2 and TRBJ2-1, the complete variable domain reads GAGVSQSPSNKVTEKGKDVELRCDPISGHTALYWYRQSLGQGLEFLIYFQGNSAPDKSGLPSDRFSAERTGGSVSTLTIQRTQQEDSAVYLCGSNTPPHNEQFFGPGTRLTVL.